Below, 9 T cell receptor beta chains from the same sample are listed, as sequenced in a study of long-term antiretroviral therapy in people with HIV. The immunoSEQ assay was v3.0, run at survey level. Some clones are missing from TCRdb's copy, which holds only in-frame ones; the method was immunoSEQ multiplex PCR. The sample records approximately 20,000 clones, just under 85% being singletons. Source: unsorted PBMCs, taken 0.5 years after starting antiretroviral therapy. Receptors originate from a man aged 18 to 30 with HIV.

The V and J genes are TRBV5-8 and TRBJ2-7, with D perhaps TRBD1 or TRBD2 (7 bases each). Per the germline V gene, CDR1 is SGHTS and CDR2 is YDEGEE. The V end lost 4 bases, the J end lost 3 bases, and 14 bases lay between the germline ends. This CDR3 contains 14 residues. This CDR3 is CASSQRDSFYEQYF. CDR3 DNA sequence: TGTGCCAGCAGCCAGCGGGACAGTTTCTACGAGCAGTACTTC.

The V call is TRBV5-5, the J call TRBJ1-1, with 7 bases identical to TRBD1. V shed 7 bases and J 4 bases; nucleotides not matched to a gene: 7. Germline CDR1 is SGHKS and CDR2 is YYEKEE (reference sequence). This CDR3 has 13 residues. This CDR3 is CASGGGLGTEAFF. The CDR3 region has the DNA TGTGCCAGCGGAGGGGGCTTGGGCACTGAAGCTTTCTTT.

This chain links TRBV28 with TRBJ2-3, with D unresolved. Germline CDR1 reads MDHEN; CDR2 reads SYDVKM. The CDR3 contains 11 residues. The germline V and J ends were trimmed by 8 bases and 1 base, with 4 bases remaining between them. CDR3 in amino acids: CASRGTDTQYF. The CDR3 DNA is TGTGCCAGCCGGGGCACAGATACGCAGTATTTT.

The chain is built from TRBV7-8 and TRBJ2-7; TRBD1 matches at 7 bases. Germline trimming cut 0 bases from V and 3 bases from J; bases unmatched to any gene: 8. From germline, CDR1 is SGHVS and CDR2 FQNEAQ. This CDR3 spans 16 amino acids. CDR3 nucleotide sequence: TGTGCCAGCAGCTTAGCGCTAACAGGGGATGTCTACGAGCAGTACTTC. As protein: CASSLALTGDVYEQYF.

The V call is TRBV7-2, the J call TRBJ1-4; a possible D gene is TRBD1 (5 bases). Per the germline V gene, CDR1 is SGHTA and CDR2 is FQGNSA. With 1 base removed from V and 8 bases from J, the gap between germline ends came to 11 bases. The CDR3 consists of 14 residues. This CDR3 reads CASSLGGTVEKLFF. CDR3 nucleotides: TGTGCCAGCAGCTTAGGTGGGACCGTGGAAAAACTGTTTTTT.

The chain links TRBV6-6 to TRBJ2-7; maybe TRBD1 (5 bases). V gave up 5 bases and J gave up 6 bases, with 11 bases separating them. CDR3 length: 12 amino acids. CDR1 is MNHNY and CDR2 is SVGAGI in the germline V gene (reference sequence). The CDR3 here is CASSHGQAEQYF. In DNA form, the CDR3 reads TGTGCCAGCAGTCACGGACAAGCCGAGCAGTACTTC.

This chain joins TRBV7-9 and TRBJ2-3; TRBD1 matches 9 bases. The CDR3 spans 16 residues. With 3 bases clipped from V and 0 bases from J, the junction kept 4 bases outside the gene matches. Germline CDR1 SEHNR, CDR2 FQNEAQ (reference sequence). CDR3 bases: TGTGCCAGCAGCTTTAGGGACAGGGCTAGCACAGATACGCAGTATTTT. Its protein is CASSFRDRASTDTQYF. The full variable domain, with the rest looked up from reference TRBV7-9 and TRBJ2-3, is DTGVSQNPRHKITKRGQNVTFRCDPISEHNRLYWYRQTLGQGPEFLTYFQNEAQLEKSRLLSDRFSAERPKGSFSTLEIQRTEQGDSAMYLCASSFRDRASTDTQYFGPGTRLTVL.

This chain connects TRBV11-2 to TRBJ2-7; no reliable D call. The germline V and J ends were trimmed by 0 bases and 0 bases, with 9 bases remaining between them. Germline CDR1 reads SGHAT; CDR2 reads FQNNGV. The CDR3 sequence is 15 residues long. The CDR3 bases are TGTGCCAGCAGCTTAGATTCGCATTCCTCCTACGAGCAGTACTTC. Translated, it gives CASSLDSHSSYEQYF. Full variable domain (missing parts from reference TRBV11-2 and TRBJ2-7): EAGVAQSPRYKIIEKRQSVAFWCNPISGHATLYWYQQILGQGPKLLIQFQNNGVVDDSQLPKDRFSAERLKGVDSTLKIQPAKLEDSAVYLCASSLDSHSSYEQYFGPGTRLTVT.

The V call is TRBV6-6, the J call TRBJ2-3; TRBD1 or TRBD2 may be the D gene (6 bases each). The CDR3 loop spans 14 amino acids. Trimming pared 2 bases from V and 4 bases from J, leaving 10 bases between. Germline V CDR1 and CDR2: MNHNY, SVGAGI (reference sequence). The CDR3 DNA sequence: TGTGCCAGCAGTTACCTGGGGGGCCCAGATACGCAGTATTTT. This gives the protein CASSYLGGPDTQYF.